The rows below give T cell receptor beta chains drawn from one sample of a study of T cell changes during pregnancy in multiple sclerosis. Only in-frame clones appear in the TCRdb table, and some are missing; sequencing was by immunoSEQ multiplex PCR. The sample records around 63,000 clones, about 90% being singletons. This specimen consisted of peripheral blood, obtained after pregnancy. These receptors originate from a female donor with multiple sclerosis, enrolled in a pregnancy study. Both conserved end residues are part of each CDR3. The D gene is left open where the match is weak. Size is omitted from some rows. Given values are once, few, many or a class for expanded clones.

TGTGCCATCAGTGAGCCCCAAGGGGATAGGGCGATGTCCTACGAGCAGTACTTC	CAISEPQGDRAMSYEQYF	TRBJ2-7	-	-	TRBV10-3
TGTGCCAGCTCCTCCCCCAGGGTTCCCCACGAGCAGTACTTC	CASSSPRVPHEQYF	TRBJ2-7	-	-	TRBV27
TGTGCCAGCAGCAGAACCGGGAGACAGCACACAGATACGCAGTATTTT	CASSRTGRQHTDTQYF	TRBJ2-3	once	-	TRBV6-6
TGTGCCAGCAGTTACCGGGGTAGGGGCTACACCTTC	CASSYRGRGYTF	TRBJ1-2	-	-	TRBV6-5
TGCGCCAGCAGCCCGGGGACTAGCGGGAGGACCGGGGAGCTGTTTTTT	CASSPGTSGRTGELFF	TRBJ2-2	-	TRBD2	TRBV5-1
TGCGCCAGCAGCATAAGGGGACTTACTAGCACAGATACGCAGTATTTT	CASSIRGLTSTDTQYF	TRBJ2-3	-	-	TRBV5-1
TGTGCCAGCAGCTTGTGGGGAGGCGATGAGCAGTTCTTC	CASSLWGGDEQFF	TRBJ2-1	-	-	TRBV5-5
TGTGCCAGCAGCCGTTTGACAGGGGTCAACTACGAGCAGTACTTC	CASSRLTGVNYEQYF	TRBJ2-7	-	TRBD1	TRBV7-9
TGTGCCAGCAGGCCCCACCCGGGACAGAAGGAGACCCAGTACTTC	CASRPHPGQKETQYF	TRBJ2-5	-	TRBD1	TRBV28
TGTGCCAGCACCGGAGGGACAGCGAGCTCCTACGAGCAGTACTTC	CASTGGTASSYEQYF	TRBJ2-7	-	-	TRBV28
TGTGCCTGGGACAGGGGGGGGACTGAAGCTTTCTTT	CAWDRGGTEAFF	TRBJ1-1	-	TRBD1	TRBV30
TGTGCCAGCAGCTTGAGCGGGACCTACACCGGGGAGCTGTTTTTT	CASSLSGTYTGELFF	TRBJ2-2	-	TRBD2	TRBV5-6
TGTGCCAGCAGCTTAACCCCCCTCGAGCCCTATGAGCAGTTCTTC	CASSLTPLEPYEQFF	TRBJ2-1	once	-	TRBV7-3
TGCGCCAGCAGCCAAGGCAGGGGCTCCTACGAGCAGTACTTC	CASSQGRGSYEQYF	TRBJ2-7	-	-	TRBV4-1
TGCGCCAGCAGCTTGGGGCAGGATCAGGGAGCTTTCTTT	CASSLGQDQGAFF	TRBJ1-1	few	-	TRBV5-1
TGTGCCAGCAGTGAAAGGGGTTTAGGCGAGCAGTACTTC	CASSERGLGEQYF	TRBJ2-7	-	-	TRBV6-1
TGCGCCAGCAGTCAACCTGACACCCGCAACACAGATACGCAGTATTTT	CASSQPDTRNTDTQYF	TRBJ2-3	-	-	TRBV23-1
TGCGCCAGCAGCTTGGAAGTGCTAAGGCCTAGCGGGAGGGCCGTAGGGGAGCAGTACTTC	CASSLEVLRPSGRAVGEQYF	TRBJ2-7	-	TRBD2	TRBV5-1
TGTGCCAGCAGCTGGCCCGGCGGGAGAAGTCAAGAGACCCAGTACTTC	CASSWPGGRSQETQYF	TRBJ2-5	-	TRBD2	TRBV5-5
TGTGCCAGTGAGGGAGAAAAACTGTTTTTT	CASEGEKLFF	TRBJ1-4	-	-	TRBV25-1
TGTGCCAGCAGACAGGGGGCGCGAACTGAAGCTTTCTTT	CASRQGARTEAFF	TRBJ1-1	-	TRBD1	TRBV28
TGTGCCAGCAGCTTAGACGGCGGGACCCAAGAGACCCAGTACTTC	CASSLDGGTQETQYF	TRBJ2-5	once	-	TRBV7-2
TGTGCCAGCAGTGTGTTCAGTTCTAATCAGCCCCAGCATTTT	CASSVFSSNQPQHF	TRBJ1-5	-	-	TRBV2
TGTGCCTGGAGTGTACAGGTGGGATCCACCTACGAGCAGTACTTC	CAWSVQVGSTYEQYF	TRBJ2-7	once	-	TRBV30
TGCGCCAGCAGCGGAACTAAATTGGGCACTGAAGCTTTCTTT	CASSGTKLGTEAFF	TRBJ1-1	-	-	TRBV5-1